This T cell receptor beta chain was observed in a study of T cell responses to AZD1222 COVID-19 vaccine. TCRdb's copy holds only in-frame clones and misses some; the assay was immunoSEQ multiplex PCR. This sample has 80,000 or so clones, with 92% found just once. Germline loops: CDR1 SGHAT, CDR2 FQNNGV. Trimming took 1 base from V and 6 from J; bases not matched to a gene: 3. The CDR3 sequence is 13 residues long. The source is an adult who received the AZD1222 COVID-19 vaccine. The sequencing used peripheral blood, collected 28 days after the second AZD1222 dose. The chain joins TRBV11-2 to TRBJ2-7; 7 nucleotides line up with TRBD2. For the CDR3, the DNA is TGTGCCAGCAGCTTAGTTCCGGGGGGCGAGCAGTACTTC. Protein product: CASSLVPGGEQYF.